This T cell receptor beta chain stems from a study of T cells in Graves' hyperthyroidism and ophthalmopathy. This clonotype was detected ten times or more. Its matching antigen is unknown. Germline CDR1 and CDR2: MNHNS and SASEGT. The CDR3 is 15 amino acids. The junction had 7 bases not matched to a gene; V was cut back by 7 bases and J by 5 bases. Researchers barred patients who had uncontrolled infection, other autoimmune disease, pregnancy or lactation. Diagnostic assessment was based on clinical symptoms, serum thyroxine and TRAb, thyroid ultrasound and orbital computed tomography. RNA transcripts provided the source from which TCR beta CDR3 regions were amplified. In the first-round RT-PCR of the TCR CDR3, the HTBI primer set was used. In TCRdb, the multiplex PCR reads were re-called with MiXCR into one record per CDR3 protein. The table has a few hundred thousand distinct CDR3 sequences, under 25% seen once.

Study observations and caveats: Blood held most thyroid clonotypes expanded above 0.001 frequency.

The rearrangement uses TRBV6-1 and TRBJ1-6; 8 bases are a match to TRBD1. The clonotype comes from a woman in her sixties or seventies with Graves' ophthalmopathy. Sequencing was performed on blood. This chain's CDR3 is CASIGAGQDNSPLHF. The DNA of the CDR3 is TGTGCCAGCATTGGAGCGGGACAGGATAATTCACCCCTCCACTTT.